The text below deals with one T cell receptor beta chain. As yet, its antigen is unknown. This specimen belongs to a study of long-term antiretroviral therapy in people with HIV. Whole-study results and caveats: Before ART, certain clones expanded, and these dominated the repertoire at all time points. Upon ART, diversity increased but remained lower than transplant donor controls.

Version v3.0 of the immunoSEQ assay was performed at survey level. Sequencing used immunoSEQ multiplex PCR; TCRdb keeps in-frame clones, though not all of them. The data show roughly 20,000 clones, approximately 80% seen once. The CDR3 length is 15 residues. Germline V gene sequence: CDR1 MDHEN, CDR2 SYDVKM. The V and J ends lost 6 bases and 2 bases, in that order; junction bases with no gene match: 5. Donors each had at least one pre-ART PBMC sample and at least two post-ART ones. V is TRBV28 and J is TRBJ2-7; the match to TRBD1 covers 12 bases. The sequence derives from a man aged 18 to 30 with HIV. Sequencing was performed on unsorted PBMCs, taken approximately 4 years after starting antiretroviral therapy. The CDR3 nucleotides read TGTGCCAGCAGGACCGGGACAGGGGGCACCTACGAGCAGTACTTC. Amino acid sequence: CASRTGTGGTYEQYF.